This T cell receptor beta chain was recovered during a study of T cells in Graves' hyperthyroidism and ophthalmopathy. This clonotype was seen many times. Amplified regions were TCR beta CDR3 sequences from RNA transcripts. The primer set for the first-round RT-PCR of the TCR CDR3 was HTBI. Each CDR3 protein gets one entry after TCRdb re-called the multiplex PCR reads with MiXCR. The table includes 400,000 or so distinct CDR3 sequences, about 16% detected once. The CDR3 spans 15 residues. J gave up 9 bases and V 1 base, and 8 bases lay outside the gene matches. Germline loops: CDR1 DFQATT, CDR2 SNEGSKA (reference sequence).

Sequencing was done on a sample of blood. The TCR originated in an older woman with Graves' ophthalmopathy. The chain links TRBV20-1 to TRBJ1-6; 8 nucleotides align to TRBD1. The CDR3 DNA is TGCAGTGCTAGAGGCCCTGGACAGGGATTTTCACCCCTCCACTTT. This translates into CSARGPGQGFSPLHF.